These T cell receptor beta chains were read from a single sample in a study of blood T cell repertoires in COVID-19. Profiling relied on immunoSEQ multiplex PCR, and the TCRdb table lists in-frame clones only, not all of them. The data show approximately 15,000 clones, about 85% seen once. Sequenced material: peripheral blood. These TCRs come from a man aged 45 to 65 with active COVID-19. The CDR3 runs from the conserved cysteine through the conserved F or W. A D gene is named only where the DNA matches it firmly. Clone size appears in some rows only: once, few, many, or a class for an expanded clone.

d_gene: TRBD2; v_gene: TRBV24-1; j_gene: TRBJ2-5; abundance: NA; CDR3aa: CATSDSSGREETQYF; CDR3nt: TGTGCCACCAGTGATTCTAGCGGGAGGGAAGAGACCCAGTACTTC
d_gene: TRBD1; v_gene: TRBV2; j_gene: TRBJ1-2; abundance: NA; CDR3aa: CASSSPDRVNYGYTF; CDR3nt: TGTGCCAGCAGTTCCCCGGACAGGGTTAACTATGGCTACACCTTC
d_gene: NA; v_gene: TRBV15; j_gene: TRBJ1-1; abundance: NA; CDR3aa: CATSRDAGFNTEAFF; CDR3nt: TGTGCCACCAGCAGAGATGCAGGTTTCAACACTGAAGCTTTCTTT
d_gene: TRBD1; v_gene: TRBV3-1/TRBV3-2; j_gene: TRBJ2-7; abundance: NA; CDR3aa: CASSHQPGQGTNEQYF; CDR3nt: TGTGCCAGCAGCCATCAACCGGGACAGGGTACCAACGAGCAGTACTTC
d_gene: NA; v_gene: TRBV28; j_gene: TRBJ1-5; abundance: NA; CDR3aa: CASSLGPHAPQHF; CDR3nt: TGTGCCAGCAGTTTAGGGCCACACGCGCCCCAGCATTTT
d_gene: NA; v_gene: TRBV6-5; j_gene: TRBJ2-2; abundance: NA; CDR3aa: CASRWTLNTGELFF; CDR3nt: TGTGCCAGCAGATGGACTTTGAACACCGGGGAGCTGTTTTTT
d_gene: NA; v_gene: TRBV5-1; j_gene: TRBJ1-1; abundance: NA; CDR3aa: CASSLTGGTEAFF; CDR3nt: TGCGCCAGCAGCTTGACGGGGGGGACTGAAGCTTTCTTT
d_gene: NA; v_gene: TRBV7-2; j_gene: TRBJ2-7; abundance: NA; CDR3aa: CASSHFPSYEQYF; CDR3nt: TGTGCCAGCAGCCATTTTCCCTCCTACGAGCAGTACTTC
d_gene: NA; v_gene: TRBV7-3; j_gene: TRBJ1-6; abundance: NA; CDR3aa: CASSLSQGSSPLHF; CDR3nt: TGTGCCAGCAGCTTAAGTCAGGGAAGTTCACCCCTCCACTTT
d_gene: TRBD1; v_gene: TRBV7-2; j_gene: TRBJ1-1; abundance: NA; CDR3aa: CASSLHQLGQGVNTEAFF; CDR3nt: TGTGCCAGCAGCTTACACCAACTGGGACAGGGGGTGAACACTGAAGCTTTCTTT
d_gene: NA; v_gene: TRBV19; j_gene: TRBJ2-2; abundance: NA; CDR3aa: CASTIEGQLRSTGELFF; CDR3nt: TGTGCCAGTACCATAGAAGGACAGCTTCGAAGCACCGGGGAGCTGTTTTTT
d_gene: TRBD1; v_gene: TRBV28; j_gene: TRBJ1-5; abundance: NA; CDR3aa: CASPSTRVGTGRIQPQHF; CDR3nt: TGTGCCAGCCCTTCCACCCGAGTGGGGACAGGGAGGATCCAGCCCCAGCATTTT
d_gene: NA; v_gene: TRBV12-3/TRBV12-4; j_gene: TRBJ2-7; abundance: NA; CDR3aa: CASRSGESYEQYF; CDR3nt: TGTGCCAGCAGATCAGGGGAATCCTACGAGCAGTACTTC
d_gene: TRBD2; v_gene: TRBV6-2/TRBV6-3; j_gene: TRBJ2-5; abundance: once; CDR3aa: CASSLGTSGGQETQYF; CDR3nt: TGTGCCAGCAGTTTAGGCACTAGCGGGGGCCAAGAGACCCAGTACTTC
d_gene: NA; v_gene: TRBV11-2; j_gene: TRBJ1-1; abundance: NA; CDR3aa: CASSPRVPVNTEAFF; CDR3nt: TGTGCCAGCAGCCCCCGAGTGCCGGTGAACACTGAAGCTTTCTTT
d_gene: TRBD2; v_gene: TRBV28; j_gene: TRBJ2-1; abundance: NA; CDR3aa: CASRLAGVSEQFF; CDR3nt: TGTGCCAGTCGACTAGCGGGAGTTAGTGAGCAGTTCTTC
d_gene: NA; v_gene: TRBV20-1; j_gene: TRBJ2-6; abundance: NA; CDR3aa: CSASQGTGANVLTF; CDR3nt: TGCAGTGCTAGTCAGGGGACTGGGGCCAACGTCCTGACTTTC
d_gene: NA; v_gene: TRBV30; j_gene: TRBJ1-2; abundance: NA; CDR3aa: CAWSRGRGVYGYTF; CDR3nt: TGTGCCTGGAGTCGGGGGCGGGGGGTCTATGGCTACACCTTC
d_gene: NA; v_gene: TRBV27; j_gene: TRBJ2-1; abundance: NA; CDR3aa: CASSFFREIDEQFF; CDR3nt: TGTGCCAGCAGTTTCTTCCGGGAGATCGATGAGCAGTTCTTC
d_gene: NA; v_gene: TRBV10-3; j_gene: TRBJ1-2; abundance: NA; CDR3aa: CAISDDSNYGYTF; CDR3nt: TGTGCCATCAGTGACGACAGTAACTATGGCTACACCTTC
d_gene: NA; v_gene: TRBV7-7; j_gene: TRBJ2-3; abundance: NA; CDR3aa: CASSSSGSRADTQYF; CDR3nt: TGTGCTAGCAGCTCCTCGGGGTCGAGGGCAGATACGCAGTATTTT
d_gene: TRBD2; v_gene: TRBV4-3; j_gene: TRBJ2-5; abundance: NA; CDR3aa: CASSLQTSGQETQYF; CDR3nt: TGCGCCAGCAGCCTCCAAACTAGCGGCCAAGAGACCCAGTACTTC
d_gene: TRBD1; v_gene: TRBV4-1; j_gene: TRBJ1-5; abundance: few; CDR3aa: CASSQGGTVSNQPQHF; CDR3nt: TGCGCCAGCAGCCAAGGCGGGACAGTTAGCAATCAGCCCCAGCATTTT
d_gene: TRBD1; v_gene: TRBV5-4; j_gene: TRBJ2-4; abundance: NA; CDR3aa: CASSPGTDKNIQYF; CDR3nt: TGTGCCAGCAGCCCCGGGACAGACAAAAACATTCAGTACTTC
d_gene: TRBD2; v_gene: TRBV7-8; j_gene: TRBJ2-3; abundance: NA; CDR3aa: CASSETGTSGRARRTDTQYF; CDR3nt: TGTGCCAGCAGCGAAACCGGGACTAGCGGGAGGGCCCGTCGCACAGATACGCAGTATTTT
d_gene: TRBD2; v_gene: TRBV4-3; j_gene: TRBJ2-3; abundance: NA; CDR3aa: CASSQGTSGSNTQYF; CDR3nt: TGCGCCAGCAGCCAAGGGACTAGCGGGAGTAATACGCAGTATTTT
d_gene: TRBD2; v_gene: TRBV27; j_gene: TRBJ2-1; abundance: once; CDR3aa: CASSLWAGTRPYNEQFF; CDR3nt: TGTGCCAGCAGTTTATGGGCCGGGACTAGGCCTTACAATGAGCAGTTCTTC